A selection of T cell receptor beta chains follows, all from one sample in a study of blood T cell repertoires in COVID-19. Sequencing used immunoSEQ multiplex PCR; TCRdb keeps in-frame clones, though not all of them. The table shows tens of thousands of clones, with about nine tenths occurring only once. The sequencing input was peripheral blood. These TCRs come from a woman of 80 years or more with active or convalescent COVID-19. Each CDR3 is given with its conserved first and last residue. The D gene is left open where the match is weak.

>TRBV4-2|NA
CASSPSPGVNTGELFF
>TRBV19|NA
CASSIATPDTQYF
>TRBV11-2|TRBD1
CASSSRRDSYNEQFF
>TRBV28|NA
CASSLPQAGNQPQHF
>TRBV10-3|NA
CAISERRVGHYGYTF
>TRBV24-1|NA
CATSDVGSTDTQYF
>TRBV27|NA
CASSGQFYEQYF
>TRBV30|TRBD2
CALGLVYEQFF
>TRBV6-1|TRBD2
CASSEAGTSGGAATYEQYF
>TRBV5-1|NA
CASSATPSYNEQFF
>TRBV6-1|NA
CASSEAKGVTWYGYTF
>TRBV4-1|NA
CASSQDSASNYGYTF
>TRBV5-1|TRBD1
CASSLAVGPGTAYNEQFF
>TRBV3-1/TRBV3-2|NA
CASSQETSSGNTIYF
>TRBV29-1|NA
CSVDRGTAFF
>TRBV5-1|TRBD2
CASSPGGSTDTQYF
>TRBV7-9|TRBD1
CASSKGQLQETQYF
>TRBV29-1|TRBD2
CSGVGLAGASSYNEQFF
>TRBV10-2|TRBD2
CASRLTSGSYEQYF
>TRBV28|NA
CAAPGPGINTEAFF
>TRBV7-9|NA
CASSFQGGTEAFF
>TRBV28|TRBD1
CASSLTGQGYEQYF
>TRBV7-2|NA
CASSLPGGSYNEQFF
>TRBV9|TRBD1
CASSGAGTGGPGELFF
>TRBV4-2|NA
CASSQDAGARYEQYF
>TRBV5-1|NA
CASSLVAGNEKLFF
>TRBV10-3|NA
CAISESRENYGYTF
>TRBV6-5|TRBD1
CASSPPGQGGAEQFF
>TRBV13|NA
CASSLRQSAGSPLHF
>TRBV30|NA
CAWNRDTYWYGYTF
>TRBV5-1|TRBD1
CASSTGQGSTDTQYF
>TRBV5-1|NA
CASSQAGREGYGYTF
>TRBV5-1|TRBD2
CASSFERGLTDTQYF
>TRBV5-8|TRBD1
CASRRRDRAISTNEKLFF
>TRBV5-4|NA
CASSHGASDTQYF
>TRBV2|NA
CASSEAQGNYGYTF
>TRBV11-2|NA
CASSSRTTYNEQFF
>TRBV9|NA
CASSVGGTYGSPLHF
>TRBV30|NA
CAWSFGGGRDQPQHF
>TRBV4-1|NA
CASSLYGGSTDTQYF
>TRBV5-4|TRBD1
CASSQTGGAYEQYF
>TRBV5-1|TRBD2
CASSPTSGGFGGETQYF
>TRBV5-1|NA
CASSLERGNYGYTF
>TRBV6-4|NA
CASSVSGETEAFF
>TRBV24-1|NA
CATSDLHGGGYTF
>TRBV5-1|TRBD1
CASSSGQGNYGYTF
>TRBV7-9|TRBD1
CASSSRRGTGSGPNTEAFF
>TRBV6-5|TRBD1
CASRLQGARGSPLHF
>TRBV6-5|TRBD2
CASNTLGGTSDTQYF
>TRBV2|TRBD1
CAGSRGNVEKLFF
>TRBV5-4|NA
CASSLVPKGAGHSPLHF
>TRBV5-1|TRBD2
CASSVSGGIEETQYF
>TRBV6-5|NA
CASSYSSGSLDTQYF
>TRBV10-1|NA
CASSESGQGYEQYF
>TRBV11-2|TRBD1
CASSLDQGGTGGEKLFF